This section outlines one T cell receptor beta chain sequence together with its context. Its target is unknown. At one end, the junction sequence differs from germline, possibly due to a read error. The data are from a study of siplizumab effects on memory and regulatory T cells. TCR templates numbering approximately 9.3 x 10^4 were assayed per sample. Sequenced by immunoSEQ multiplex PCR; TCRdb stores in-frame clones only, minus some. The sample has approximately 98,000 clones, 90% to 95% seen once; the top ten hold 1% to 1.5%. Looked up from germline, CDR1 is WSHSY and CDR2 is SAAADI. This CDR3 has 13 amino acids. Whole-study results and caveats: There appeared to be greater diversity in naive T cells than in memory cells, and naive T cells seemed major contributors to the alloresponse. It was never confirmed that proliferating Tregs from siplizumab cultures were suppressive.

This TCR came from a human donor in good health. The chain recombines TRBV10-2 with TRBJ2-1; 10 positions agree with TRBD2. Sequencing input: non-Treg CD4+ T cells sorted from blood. The CDR3 region has the DNA TGCGCCAGCAGTGAGGCCCTAGCGGGAGTTTACCTCTTC. This codes for CASSEALAGVYLF.